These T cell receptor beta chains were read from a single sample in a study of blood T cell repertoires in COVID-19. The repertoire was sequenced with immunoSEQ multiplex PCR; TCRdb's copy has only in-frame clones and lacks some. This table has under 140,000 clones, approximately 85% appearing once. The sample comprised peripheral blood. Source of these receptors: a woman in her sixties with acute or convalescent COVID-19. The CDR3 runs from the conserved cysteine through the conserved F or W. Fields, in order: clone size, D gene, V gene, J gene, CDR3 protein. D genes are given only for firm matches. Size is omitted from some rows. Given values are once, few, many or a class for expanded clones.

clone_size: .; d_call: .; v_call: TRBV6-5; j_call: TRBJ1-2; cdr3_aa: CASSHTSYGYTF
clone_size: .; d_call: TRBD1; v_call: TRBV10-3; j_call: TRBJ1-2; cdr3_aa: CAIRGQGANYGYTF
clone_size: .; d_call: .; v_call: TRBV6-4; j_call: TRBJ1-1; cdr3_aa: CASSAVANTEAFF
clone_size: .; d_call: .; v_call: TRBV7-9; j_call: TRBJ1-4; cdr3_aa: CASSYSGQLNEKLFF
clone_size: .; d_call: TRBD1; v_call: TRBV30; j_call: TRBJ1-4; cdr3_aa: CAWRAQGAQGKLFF
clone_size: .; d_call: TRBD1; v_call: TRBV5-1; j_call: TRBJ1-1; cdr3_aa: CASSFSGTGATEAFF
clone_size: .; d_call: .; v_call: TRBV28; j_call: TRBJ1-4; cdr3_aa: CASSLMEDSNEKLFF
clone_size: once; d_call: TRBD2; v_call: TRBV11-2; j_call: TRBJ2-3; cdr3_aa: CASSLLAGGWADTQYF
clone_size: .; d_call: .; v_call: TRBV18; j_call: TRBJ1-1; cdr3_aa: CASSPGGGGTEAFF
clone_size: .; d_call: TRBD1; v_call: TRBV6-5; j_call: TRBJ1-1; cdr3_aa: CASKWTGGEAFF
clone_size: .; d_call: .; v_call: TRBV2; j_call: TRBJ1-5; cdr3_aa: CASSATTNSNQPQHF
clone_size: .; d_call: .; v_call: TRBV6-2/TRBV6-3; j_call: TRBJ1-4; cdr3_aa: CASSYSTTSTNEKLFF
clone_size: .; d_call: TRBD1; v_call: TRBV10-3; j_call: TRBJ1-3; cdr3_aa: CAITGGGNTIYF
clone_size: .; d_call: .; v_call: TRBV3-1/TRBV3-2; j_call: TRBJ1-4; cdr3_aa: CASSHPPVEKLFF
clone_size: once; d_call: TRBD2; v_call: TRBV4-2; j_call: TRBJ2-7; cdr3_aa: CASSQDSLVGGTGGEQYF
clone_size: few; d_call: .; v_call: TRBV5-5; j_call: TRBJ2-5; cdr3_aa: CASRFRAETQYF
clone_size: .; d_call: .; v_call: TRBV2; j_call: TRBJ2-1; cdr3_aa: CASSLLYNEQFF
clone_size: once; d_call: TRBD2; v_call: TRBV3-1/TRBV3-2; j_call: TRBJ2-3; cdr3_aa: CASSQGLASGGAFADTQYF
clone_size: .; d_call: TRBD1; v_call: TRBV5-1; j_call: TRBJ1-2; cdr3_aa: CATNQGDLNYGYTF
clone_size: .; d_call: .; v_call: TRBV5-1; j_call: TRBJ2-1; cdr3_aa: CASSSGSFYNEQFF
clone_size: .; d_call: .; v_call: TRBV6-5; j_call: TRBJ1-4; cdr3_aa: CASSPGQTNEKLFF
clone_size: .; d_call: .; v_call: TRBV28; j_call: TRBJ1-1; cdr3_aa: CASSTTGTEAFF
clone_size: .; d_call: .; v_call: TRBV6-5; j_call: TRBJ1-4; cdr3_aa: CASSYQTNEKLFF
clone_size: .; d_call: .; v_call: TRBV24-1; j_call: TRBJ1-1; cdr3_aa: CATNPGNLNTEAFF
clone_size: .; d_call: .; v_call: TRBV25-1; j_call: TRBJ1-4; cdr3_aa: CASSEYIENEKLFF
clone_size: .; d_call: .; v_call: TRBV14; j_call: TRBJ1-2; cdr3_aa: CASSQVTGYGYTF
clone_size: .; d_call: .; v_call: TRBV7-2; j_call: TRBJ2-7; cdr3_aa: CASGGDRTGYEQYF
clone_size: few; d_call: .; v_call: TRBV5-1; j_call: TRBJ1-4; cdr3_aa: CASSFFAPANEKLFF
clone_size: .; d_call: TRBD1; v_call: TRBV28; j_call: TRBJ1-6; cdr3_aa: CASSIQGQGDSPLHF
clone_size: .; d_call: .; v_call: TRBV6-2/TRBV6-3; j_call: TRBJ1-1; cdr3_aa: CASSSRVVEAFF
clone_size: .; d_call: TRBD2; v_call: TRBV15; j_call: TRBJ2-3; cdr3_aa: CATSRDLPTSGGTDTQYF
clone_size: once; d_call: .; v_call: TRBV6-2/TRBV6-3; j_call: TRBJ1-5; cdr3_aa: CASSYSGAQPQHF
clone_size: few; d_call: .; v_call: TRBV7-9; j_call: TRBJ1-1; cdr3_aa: CASSFQGRTEAFF